This T cell receptor beta chain was found in a study of shared clonotypes between healthy human individuals. Findings and caveats of the study: The expectation was that sequencing depth would affect clonotype sharing among donors.

The split of CD4+ cells yielded CD45RA+ naive and CD45RA-negative memory subsets. The CDR3 runs 15 residues. V was pared by 0 bases and J by 2 bases, with 8 bases between. Germline V gene sequence: CDR1 SGDLS, CDR2 YYNGEE. TCRdb keeps only in-frame clones here, not all; method: immunoSEQ multiplex PCR. The sample comprises some 1,400,000 clones, around 97% of which are singletons, and 1.2% rests with the top ten. Regarding this clone: No antigen is known for it.

The TCR comes from a young man in good health. V gene TRBV9 combines with J gene TRBJ2-2; unclear D gene. Sequenced material: naive CD4+ T cells sorted from blood. Subset of the sample: CD45RA+ positively selected. CDR3 coding DNA: TGTGCCAGCAGCGTAGAGAACTTAAACACCGGGGAGCTGTTTTTT. Protein: CASSVENLNTGELFF.